What follows is one T cell receptor (beta chain) and its context. Its antigen is as yet unknown. The donors gave bone marrow, and they were healthy. Unrecorded immune exposures were likely, despite nominal health at sampling. PCR used 60 Vbeta primers and 13 Jbeta primers. The protocol was immunoSEQ multiplex PCR, while the TCRdb copy is restricted to in-frame clones and leaves out a portion. The sample has about 190,000 clones; roughly 74% are singletons. The data originate from a study of cytomegalovirus exposure and HLA in healthy donors. Notes on the study in general: Some segments of the V type, notably TRBV6-2 and TRBV6-3, were excluded as indistinguishable.

The CDR3 runs 16 residues. The germline V gene encodes CDR1 SGDLS and CDR2 YYNGEE. The trim removed 4 bases at V and 2 bases at J, leaving 9 bases unmatched. The TCR was taken from a woman aged 30 to 39 in good health and CMV-seropositive. The genes are TRBV9 and TRBJ1-3; 7 bases are a match to TRBD1. Sequenced sample: PBMCs. The CDR3 DNA reads as TGTGCCAGCAGCCCTCGACAGGGTTTCGCTGGAAACACCATATATTTT. This gives the protein CASSPRQGFAGNTIYF.